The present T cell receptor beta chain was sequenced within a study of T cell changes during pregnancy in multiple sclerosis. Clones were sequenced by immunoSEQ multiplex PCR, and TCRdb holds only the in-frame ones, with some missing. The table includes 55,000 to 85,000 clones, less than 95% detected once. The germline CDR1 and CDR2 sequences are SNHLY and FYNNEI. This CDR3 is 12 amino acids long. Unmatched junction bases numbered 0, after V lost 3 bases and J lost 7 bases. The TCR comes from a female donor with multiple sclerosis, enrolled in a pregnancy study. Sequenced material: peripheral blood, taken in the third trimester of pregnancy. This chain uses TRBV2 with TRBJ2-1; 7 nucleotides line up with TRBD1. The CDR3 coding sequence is TGTGCCAGCAGTGACAGGGGGAATGAGCAGTTCTTC. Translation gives CASSDRGNEQFF.